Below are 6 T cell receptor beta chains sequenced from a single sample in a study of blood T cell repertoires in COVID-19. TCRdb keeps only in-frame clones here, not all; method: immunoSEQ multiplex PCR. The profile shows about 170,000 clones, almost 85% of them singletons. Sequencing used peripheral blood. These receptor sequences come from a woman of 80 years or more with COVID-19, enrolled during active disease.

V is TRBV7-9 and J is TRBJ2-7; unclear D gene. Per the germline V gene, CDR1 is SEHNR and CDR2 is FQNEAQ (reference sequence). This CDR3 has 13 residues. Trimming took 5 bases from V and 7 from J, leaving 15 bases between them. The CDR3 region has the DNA TGTGCCAGCAGCCTATCCGGGTTCCTAGAGCAGTACTTC. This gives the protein CASSLSGFLEQYF.

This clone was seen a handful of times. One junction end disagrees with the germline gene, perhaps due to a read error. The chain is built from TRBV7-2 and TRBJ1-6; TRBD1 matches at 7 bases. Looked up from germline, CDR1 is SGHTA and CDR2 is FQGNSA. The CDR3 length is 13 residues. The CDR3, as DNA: TGTGCCAGCAGCTTAGTCGCCGGGACAGCTGGATTTTTT. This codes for CASSLVAGTAGFF.

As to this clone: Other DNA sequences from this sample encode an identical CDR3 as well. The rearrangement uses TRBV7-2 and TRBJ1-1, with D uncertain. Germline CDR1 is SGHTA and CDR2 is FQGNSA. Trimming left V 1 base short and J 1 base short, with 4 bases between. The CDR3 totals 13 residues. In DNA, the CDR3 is TGTGCCAGCAGCTTAGTACAGAACACTGAAGCTTTCTTT. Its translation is CASSLVQNTEAFF.

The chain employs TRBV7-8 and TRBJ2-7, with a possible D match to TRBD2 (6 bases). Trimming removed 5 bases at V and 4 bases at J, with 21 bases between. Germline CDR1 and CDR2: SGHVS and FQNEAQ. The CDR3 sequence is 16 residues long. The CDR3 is CASSLPSAGSLYEQYF. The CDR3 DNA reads TGTGCCAGCAGCCTCCCTAGCGCCGGGAGTTTGTACGAGCAGTACTTC.

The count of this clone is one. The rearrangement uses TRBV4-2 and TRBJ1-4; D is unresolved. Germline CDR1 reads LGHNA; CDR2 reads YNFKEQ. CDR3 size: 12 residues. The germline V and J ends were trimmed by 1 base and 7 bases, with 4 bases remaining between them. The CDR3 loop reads CASSQVGEKLFF. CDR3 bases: TGTGCCAGCAGCCAAGTCGGTGAAAAACTGTTTTTT.

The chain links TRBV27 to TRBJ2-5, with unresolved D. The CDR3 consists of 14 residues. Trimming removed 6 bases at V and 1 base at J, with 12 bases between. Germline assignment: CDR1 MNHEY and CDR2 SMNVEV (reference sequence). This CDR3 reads CASSKRSGQETQYF. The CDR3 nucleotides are TGTGCCAGCAGCAAACGATCCGGCCAAGAGACCCAGTACTTC.